This T cell receptor (beta chain) is from a study of blood T cell repertoires in COVID-19. Overall study context: Material from acute and convalescent COVID-19 was sourced from the United States, Italy and Spain. PBMCs, B-cell-depleted T cells, or T cells provided the cDNA or gDNA that made up the material.

This clone was found once. Patients from Seattle were sampled longitudinally, starting during active infection. Per the germline V gene, CDR1 is LGHNA and CDR2 is YNFKEQ. This CDR3 spans 17 amino acids. Deletions cut 3 bases from V and 0 bases from J, with 12 bases between. Authors' data handling: Estimated nucleated cell counts came from reference gene primer amplification. Using immunoSEQ multiplex PCR, the repertoire was profiled, and TCRdb retains in-frame clones only, with some absent. V and J calls and clone size are given by that table; D and trimming were obtained from the DNA. The data contain 400,000 or so clones, 89% of them singletons.

Sequenced sample: peripheral blood. This clonotype was sampled from a woman aged 40 to 50 with COVID-19, enrolled during active disease. The chain carries TRBV4-2 and TRBJ1-6; tentative D call: TRBD1 (6 bases). The DNA for the CDR3 is TGTGCCAGCAGCCACTGGACAGCCGGCTCCTATAATTCACCCCTCCACTTT. Translation: CASSHWTAGSYNSPLHF.